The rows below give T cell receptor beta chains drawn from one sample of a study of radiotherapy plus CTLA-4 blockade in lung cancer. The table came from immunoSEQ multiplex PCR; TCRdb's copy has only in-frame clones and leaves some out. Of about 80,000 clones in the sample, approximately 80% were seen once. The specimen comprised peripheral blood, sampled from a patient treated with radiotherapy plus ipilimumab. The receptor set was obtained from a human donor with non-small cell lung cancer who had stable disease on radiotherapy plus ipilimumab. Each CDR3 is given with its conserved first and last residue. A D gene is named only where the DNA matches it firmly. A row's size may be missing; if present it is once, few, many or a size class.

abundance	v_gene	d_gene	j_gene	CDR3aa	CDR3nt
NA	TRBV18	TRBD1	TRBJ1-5	CASSAGTGDQPQHF	TGTGCCAGCTCGGCCGGGACAGGGGATCAGCCCCAGCATTTT
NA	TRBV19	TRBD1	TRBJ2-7	CASRAGQETYEQYF	TGTGCCAGTAGGGCGGGACAGGAGACCTACGAGCAGTACTTC
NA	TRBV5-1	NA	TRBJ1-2	CASSLTGVNYGYTF	TGCGCCAGCAGCTTGACAGGAGTCAACTATGGCTACACCTTC
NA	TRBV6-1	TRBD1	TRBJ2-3	CASSVTGALNGKTQYF	TGTGCCAGCAGTGTCACAGGGGCACTCAACGGGAAGACGCAGTATTTT
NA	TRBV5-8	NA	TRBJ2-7	CASSLAGLSYEQYF	TGTGCCAGCAGCTTGGCGGGGCTCTCCTACGAGCAGTACTTC
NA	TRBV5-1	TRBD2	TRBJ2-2	CASSPLAGGNTGELFF	TGCGCCAGCAGCCCTCTAGCGGGAGGGAACACCGGGGAGCTGTTTTTT
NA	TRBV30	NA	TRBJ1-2	CAWSVNWGPGYTF	TGTGCCTGGAGTGTAAACTGGGGCCCTGGCTACACCTTC
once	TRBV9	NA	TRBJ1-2	CASSDGLGRGNYGYTF	TGTGCCAGCAGCGACGGGTTGGGCAGAGGTAACTATGGCTACACCTTC
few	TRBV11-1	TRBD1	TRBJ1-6	CASSRTGNNSPLHF	TGTGCCAGCAGCAGGACAGGGAATAATTCACCCCTCCACTTT
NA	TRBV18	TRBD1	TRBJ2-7	CASSPLPTGGEYGQYF	TGTGCCAGCTCACCGCTCCCGACAGGGGGCGAGTACGGGCAGTACTTC
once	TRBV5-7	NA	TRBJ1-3	CASSLDGRAEYF	TGTGCCAGCAGCTTGGATGGCAGGGCCGAGTATTTT
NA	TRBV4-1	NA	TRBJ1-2	CASSQVGHGLRSGYTF	TGCGCCAGCAGCCAAGTCGGTCACGGACTAAGAAGTGGCTACACCTTC
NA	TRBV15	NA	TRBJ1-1	CATLRAGNTEAFF	TGTGCCACCTTACGGGCGGGGAACACTGAAGCTTTCTTT
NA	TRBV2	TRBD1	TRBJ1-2	CASWEGANGYTF	TGTGCCAGTTGGGAGGGGGCGAATGGCTACACCTTC
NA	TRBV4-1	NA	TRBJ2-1	CASSQDSGWGEQFF	TGCGCCAGCAGCCAAGATTCAGGCTGGGGAGAGCAGTTCTTC
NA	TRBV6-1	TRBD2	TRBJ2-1	CASLAGGPGNEQFF	TGTGCCAGCCTGGCGGGAGGGCCGGGCAATGAGCAGTTCTTC
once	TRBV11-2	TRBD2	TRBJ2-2	CASSWRGASGYTGELFF	TGTGCCAGCAGCTGGCGTGGGGCTAGCGGTTACACCGGGGAGCTGTTTTTT
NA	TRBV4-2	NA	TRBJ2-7	CASSQGGSGLSYEQYF	TGTGCCAGCAGCCAGGGCGGGTCTGGGCTATCCTACGAGCAGTACTTC
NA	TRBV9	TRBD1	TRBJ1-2	CASSVVGDRSNYGYTF	TGTGCCAGCAGCGTAGTAGGGGACAGGTCTAACTATGGCTACACCTTC
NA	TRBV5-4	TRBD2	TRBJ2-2	CASSQRGGQTGELFF	TGTGCCAGCAGCCAGCGGGGGGGCCAAACCGGGGAGCTGTTTTTT
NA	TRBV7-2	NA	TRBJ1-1	CASSLAAGANTEAFF	TGTGCCAGCAGCTTAGCGGCAGGGGCGAACACTGAAGCTTTCTTT
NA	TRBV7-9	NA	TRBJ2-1	CASSLDRQGRYGNEQFF	TGTGCCAGCAGCTTAGACCGGCAGGGCCGGTACGGGAATGAGCAGTTCTTC
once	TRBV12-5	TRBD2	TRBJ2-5	CASGLYSGRDGTQYF	TGTGCTAGTGGTTTGTACTCAGGGAGGGATGGGACCCAGTACTTC
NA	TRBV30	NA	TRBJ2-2	CAWRQDNVGTGELFF	TGTGCCTGGAGACAGGATAACGTCGGCACCGGGGAGCTGTTTTTT
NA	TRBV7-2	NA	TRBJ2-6	CASSLDRSANVLTF	TGTGCCAGCAGCTTAGACAGGTCGGCCAACGTCCTGACTTTC
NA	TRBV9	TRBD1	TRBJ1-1	CASSVSGGLRNTEAFF	TGTGCCAGCAGCGTATCAGGGGGCCTTCGGAACACTGAAGCTTTCTTT
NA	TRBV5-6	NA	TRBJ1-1	CASSLEVSSDMNTEAFF	TGTGCCAGCAGCTTGGAGGTCTCGAGTGATATGAACACTGAAGCTTTCTTT
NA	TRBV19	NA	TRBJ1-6	CASRAGPGISPLHF	TGTGCCAGTAGAGCAGGACCTGGGATTTCACCCCTCCACTTT
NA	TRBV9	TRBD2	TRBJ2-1	CASSVGLAGAGVLGNEQFF	TGTGCCAGCAGCGTAGGACTAGCGGGGGCAGGAGTCTTGGGCAATGAGCAGTTCTTC
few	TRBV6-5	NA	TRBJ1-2	CASSSTRGGGYTF	TGTGCCAGCAGCTCCACTCGGGGAGGAGGCTACACCTTC
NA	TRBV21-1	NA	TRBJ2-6	CASSKEFGANVLTF	TGTGCCAGCAGCAAAGAGTTTGGGGCCAACGTCCTGACTTTC
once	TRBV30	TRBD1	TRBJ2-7	CAWSPRTGRYEQYF	TGTGCCTGGAGCCCCCGGACAGGGAGATACGAGCAGTACTTC
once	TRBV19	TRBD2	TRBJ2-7	CASSPRTSGTNEQYF	TGTGCCAGTAGCCCAAGAACTAGCGGGACCAACGAGCAGTACTTC